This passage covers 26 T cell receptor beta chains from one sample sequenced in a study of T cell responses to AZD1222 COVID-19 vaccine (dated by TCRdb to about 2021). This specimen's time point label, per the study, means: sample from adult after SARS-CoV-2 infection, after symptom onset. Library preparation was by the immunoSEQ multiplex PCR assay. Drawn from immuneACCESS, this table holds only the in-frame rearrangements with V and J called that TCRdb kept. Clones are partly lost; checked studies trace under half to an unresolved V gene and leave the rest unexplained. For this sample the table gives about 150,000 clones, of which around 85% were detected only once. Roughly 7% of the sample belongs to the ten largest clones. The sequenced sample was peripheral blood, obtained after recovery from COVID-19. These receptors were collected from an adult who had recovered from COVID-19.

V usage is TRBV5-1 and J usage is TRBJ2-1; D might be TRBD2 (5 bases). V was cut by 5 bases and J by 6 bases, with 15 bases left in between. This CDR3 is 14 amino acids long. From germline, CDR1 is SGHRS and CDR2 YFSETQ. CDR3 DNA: TGCGCCAGCAGAGACCCCTCCGGAGGCAATGAGCAGTTCTTC. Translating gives CASRDPSGGNEQFF.

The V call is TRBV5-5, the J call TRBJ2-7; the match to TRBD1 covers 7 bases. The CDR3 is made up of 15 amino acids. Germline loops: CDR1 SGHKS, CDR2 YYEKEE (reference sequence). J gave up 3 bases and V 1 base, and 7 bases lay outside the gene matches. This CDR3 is CASSLRPRDSYEQYF. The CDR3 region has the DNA TGTGCCAGCAGCTTGAGGCCCAGGGACAGCTACGAGCAGTACTTC. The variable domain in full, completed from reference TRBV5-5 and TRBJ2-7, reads DAGVTQSPTHLIKTRGQQVTLRCSPISGHKSVSWYQQVLGQGPQFIFQYYEKEERGRGNFPDRFSARQFPNYSSELNVNALLLGDSALYLCASSLRPRDSYEQYFGPGTRLTVT.

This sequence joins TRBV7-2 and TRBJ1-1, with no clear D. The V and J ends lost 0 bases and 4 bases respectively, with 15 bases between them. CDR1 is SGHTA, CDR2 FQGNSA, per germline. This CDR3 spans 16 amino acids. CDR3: CASSLARFGLGTEAFF. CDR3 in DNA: TGTGCCAGCAGCTTAGCGCGATTTGGCCTGGGCACTGAAGCTTTCTTT.

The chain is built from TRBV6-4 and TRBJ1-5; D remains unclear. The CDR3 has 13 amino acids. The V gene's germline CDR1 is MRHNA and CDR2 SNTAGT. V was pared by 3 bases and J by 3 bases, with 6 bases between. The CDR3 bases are TGTGCCAGCAGTGAGGGCCTCAATCAGCCCCAGCATTTT. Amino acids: CASSEGLNQPQHF.

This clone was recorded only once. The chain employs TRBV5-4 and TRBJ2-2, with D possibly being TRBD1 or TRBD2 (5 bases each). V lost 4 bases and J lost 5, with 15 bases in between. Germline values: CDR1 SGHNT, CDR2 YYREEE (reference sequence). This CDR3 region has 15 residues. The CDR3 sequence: CASSVGPRGTGELFF. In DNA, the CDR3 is TGTGCCAGCAGCGTTGGCCCGAGGGGAACCGGGGAGCTGTTTTTT.

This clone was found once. The CDR3 is CASSEVRIGTGNYEQYF. The CDR3 region has the DNA TGTGCCAGCAGTGAAGTGAGGATAGGGACAGGGAACTACGAGCAGTACTTC. This chain uses TRBV2 with TRBJ2-7, with 9 bases that match TRBD1. V was pared by 1 base and J by 3 bases, with 10 bases of the junction left unmatched. The CDR3 loop spans 17 amino acids. CDR1 SNHLY and CDR2 FYNNEI come from the germline V gene.

The CDR3, as DNA: TGTGCCAGCTCTTCAGGGGCAAGATCCTACGAGCAGTACTTC. Amino acid sequence: CASSSGARSYEQYF. V is TRBV18 and J is TRBJ2-7, with D possibly being TRBD1 (6 bases). The CDR3 totals 14 residues. Germline values: CDR1 KGHSH, CDR2 LQKENI. Trimming took off 6 bases at V and 1 base at J, with 13 bases between the two ends.

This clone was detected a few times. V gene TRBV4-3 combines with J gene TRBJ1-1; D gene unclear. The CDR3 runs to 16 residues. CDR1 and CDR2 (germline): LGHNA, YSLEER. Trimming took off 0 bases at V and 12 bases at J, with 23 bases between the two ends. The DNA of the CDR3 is TGCGCCAGCAGCCAAGATAGGCTCCTGGGGTCCCTCTTACCTTTCTTT. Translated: CASSQDRLLGSLLPFF.

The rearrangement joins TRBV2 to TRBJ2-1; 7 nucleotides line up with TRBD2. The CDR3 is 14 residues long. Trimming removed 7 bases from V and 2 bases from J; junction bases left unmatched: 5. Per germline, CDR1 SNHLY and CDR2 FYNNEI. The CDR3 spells CASTRDYPYNEQFF. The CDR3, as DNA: TGTGCCAGCACCCGGGACTATCCCTACAATGAGCAGTTCTTC. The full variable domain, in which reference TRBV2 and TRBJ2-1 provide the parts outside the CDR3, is EPEVTQTPSHQVTQMGQEVILRCVPISNHLYFYWYRQILGQKVEFLVSFYNNEISEKSEIFDDQFSVERPDGSNFTLKIRSTKLEDSAMYFCASTRDYPYNEQFFGPGTRLTVL.

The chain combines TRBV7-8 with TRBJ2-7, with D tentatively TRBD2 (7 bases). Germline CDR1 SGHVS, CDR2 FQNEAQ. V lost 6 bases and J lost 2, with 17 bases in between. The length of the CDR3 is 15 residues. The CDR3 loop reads CASRIRGGATYEQYF. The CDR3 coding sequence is TGTGCCAGCAGAATAAGGGGGGGTGCCACCTACGAGCAGTACTTC.

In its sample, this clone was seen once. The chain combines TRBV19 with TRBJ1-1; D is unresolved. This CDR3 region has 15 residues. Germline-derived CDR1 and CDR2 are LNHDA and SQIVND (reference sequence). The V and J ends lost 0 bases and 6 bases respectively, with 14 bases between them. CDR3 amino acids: CASSIDPAMRAEAFF. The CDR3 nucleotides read TGTGCCAGTAGTATAGATCCAGCCATGAGGGCTGAAGCTTTCTTT.

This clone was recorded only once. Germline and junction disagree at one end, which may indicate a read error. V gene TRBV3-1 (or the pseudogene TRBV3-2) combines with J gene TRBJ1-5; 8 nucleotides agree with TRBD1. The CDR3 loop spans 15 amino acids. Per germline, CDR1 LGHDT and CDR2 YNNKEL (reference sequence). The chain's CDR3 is CASSQISGGNQPQHF. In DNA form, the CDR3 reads TGTGCCAGCAGCCAGATTTCAGGGGGCAACCAGCCCCAGCATTTT.

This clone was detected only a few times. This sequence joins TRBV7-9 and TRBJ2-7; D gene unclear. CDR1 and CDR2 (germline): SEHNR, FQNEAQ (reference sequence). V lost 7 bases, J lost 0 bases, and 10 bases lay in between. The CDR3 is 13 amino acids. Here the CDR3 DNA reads TGTGCCAGCAACCGAGACGTCTCCTACGAGCAGTACTTC. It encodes CASNRDVSYEQYF.

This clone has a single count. CDR3 sequence: CSVEDRKGQDNYGYTF. CDR3 in DNA: TGCAGCGTTGAAGATCGTAAGGGACAAGATAACTATGGCTACACCTTC. The genes are TRBV29-1 and TRBJ1-2; a possible D gene is TRBD1 (6 bases). Trimming shortened V by 0 bases and J by 1 base, and 15 bases separated the two germline ends. The CDR3 has 16 amino acids. Germline V gene data show CDR1 as SQVTM and CDR2 as ANQGSEA.

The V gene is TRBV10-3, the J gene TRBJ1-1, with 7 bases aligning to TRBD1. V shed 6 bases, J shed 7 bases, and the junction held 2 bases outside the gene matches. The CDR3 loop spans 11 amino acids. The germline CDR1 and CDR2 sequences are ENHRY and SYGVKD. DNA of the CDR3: TGTGCCATCAGAAGACAGGGTGAAGCTTTCTTT. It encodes CAIRRQGEAFF.

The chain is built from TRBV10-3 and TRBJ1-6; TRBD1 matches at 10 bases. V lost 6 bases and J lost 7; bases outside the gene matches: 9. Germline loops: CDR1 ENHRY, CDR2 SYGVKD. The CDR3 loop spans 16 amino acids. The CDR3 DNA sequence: TGTGCCATCAGCCAGGGACAGGGGATACAGAATTCACCCCTCCACTTT. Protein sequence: CAISQGQGIQNSPLHF.

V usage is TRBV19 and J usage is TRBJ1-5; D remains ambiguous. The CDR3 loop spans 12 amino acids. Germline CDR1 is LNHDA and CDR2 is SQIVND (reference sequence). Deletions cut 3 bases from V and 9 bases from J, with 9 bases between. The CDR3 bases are TGTGCCAGTAGTATGCGGGTACGGCCCCAGCATTTT. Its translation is CASSMRVRPQHF. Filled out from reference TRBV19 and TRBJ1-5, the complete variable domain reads DGGITQSPKYLFRKEGQNVTLSCEQNLNHDAMYWYRQDPGQGLRLIYYSQIVNDFQKGDIAEGYSVSREKKESFPLTVTSAQKNPTAFYLCASSMRVRPQHFGDGTRLSIL.

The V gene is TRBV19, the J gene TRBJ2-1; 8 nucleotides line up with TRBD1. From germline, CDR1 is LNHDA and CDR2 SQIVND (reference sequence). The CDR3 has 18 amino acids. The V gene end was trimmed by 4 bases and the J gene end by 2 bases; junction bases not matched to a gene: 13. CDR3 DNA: TGTGCCAGTAGTAGCAATAGAAACAGGGGGTATACCTACAATGAGCAGTTCTTC. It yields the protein CASSSNRNRGYTYNEQFF. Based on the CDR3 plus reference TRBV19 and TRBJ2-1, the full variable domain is DGGITQSPKYLFRKEGQNVTLSCEQNLNHDAMYWYRQDPGQGLRLIYYSQIVNDFQKGDIAEGYSVSREKKESFPLTVTSAQKNPTAFYLCASSSNRNRGYTYNEQFFGPGTRLTVL.

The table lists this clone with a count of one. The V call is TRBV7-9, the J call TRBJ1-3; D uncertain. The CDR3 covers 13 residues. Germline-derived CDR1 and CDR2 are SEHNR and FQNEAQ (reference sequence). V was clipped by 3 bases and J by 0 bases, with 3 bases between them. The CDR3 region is CASSLLSGNTIYF. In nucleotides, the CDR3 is TGTGCCAGCAGCTTGCTCTCTGGAAACACCATATATTTT. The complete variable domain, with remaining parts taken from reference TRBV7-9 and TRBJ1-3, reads DTGVSQNPRHKITKRGQNVTFRCDPISEHNRLYWYRQTLGQGPEFLTYFQNEAQLEKSRLLSDRFSAERPKGSFSTLEIQRTEQGDSAMYLCASSLLSGNTIYFGEGSWLTVV.

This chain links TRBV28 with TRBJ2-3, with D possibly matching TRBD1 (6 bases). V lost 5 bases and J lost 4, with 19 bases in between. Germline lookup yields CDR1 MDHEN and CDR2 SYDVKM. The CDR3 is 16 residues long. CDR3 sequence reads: CASSPRGTGESDTQYF. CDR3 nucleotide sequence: TGTGCCAGCAGTCCCAGGGGAACAGGCGAATCAGATACGCAGTATTTT. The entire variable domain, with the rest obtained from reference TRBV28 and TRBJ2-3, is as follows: DVKVTQSSRYLVKRTGEKVFLECVQDMDHENMFWYRQDPGLGLRLIYFSYDVKMKEKGDIPEGYSVSREKKERFSLILESASTNQTSMYLCASSPRGTGESDTQYFGPGTRLTVL.

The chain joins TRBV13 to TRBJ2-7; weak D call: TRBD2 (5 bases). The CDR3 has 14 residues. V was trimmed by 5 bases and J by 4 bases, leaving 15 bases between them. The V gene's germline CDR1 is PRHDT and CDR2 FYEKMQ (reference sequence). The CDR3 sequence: CASSNRIRRYEQYF. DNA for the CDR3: TGTGCCAGCAGCAATCGAATACGGAGGTACGAGCAGTACTTC. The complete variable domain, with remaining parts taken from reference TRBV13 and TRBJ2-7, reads AAGVIQSPRHLIKEKRETATLKCYPIPRHDTVYWYQQGPGQDPQFLISFYEKMQSDKGSIPDRFSAQQFSDYHSELNMSSLELGDSALYFCASSNRIRRYEQYFGPGTRLTVT.

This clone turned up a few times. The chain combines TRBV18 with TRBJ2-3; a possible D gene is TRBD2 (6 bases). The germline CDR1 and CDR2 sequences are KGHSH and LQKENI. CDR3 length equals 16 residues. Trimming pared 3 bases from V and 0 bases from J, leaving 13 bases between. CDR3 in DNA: TGTGCCAGCTCACCCTTCGGAGGGACTAGCACAGATACGCAGTATTTT. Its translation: CASSPFGGTSTDTQYF.

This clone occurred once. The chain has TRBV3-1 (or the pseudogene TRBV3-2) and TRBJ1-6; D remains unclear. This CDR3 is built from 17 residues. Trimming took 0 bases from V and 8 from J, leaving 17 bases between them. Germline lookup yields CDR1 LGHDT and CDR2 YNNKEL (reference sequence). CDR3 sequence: CASSQDSWAERYSPLHF. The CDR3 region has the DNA TGTGCCAGCAGCCAAGATTCGTGGGCAGAACGTTATTCACCCCTCCACTTT.

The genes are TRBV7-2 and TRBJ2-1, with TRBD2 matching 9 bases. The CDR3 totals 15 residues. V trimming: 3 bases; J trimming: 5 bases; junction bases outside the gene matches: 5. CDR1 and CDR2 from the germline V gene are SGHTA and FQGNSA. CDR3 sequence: CASSFKGTSHNEQFF. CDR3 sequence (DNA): TGTGCCAGCAGCTTTAAAGGGACTAGCCACAATGAGCAGTTCTTC.

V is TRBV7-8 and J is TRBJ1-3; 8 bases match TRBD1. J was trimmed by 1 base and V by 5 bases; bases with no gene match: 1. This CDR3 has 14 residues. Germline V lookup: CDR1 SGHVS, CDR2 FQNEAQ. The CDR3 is CASSHRGSGNTIYF. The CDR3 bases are TGTGCCAGCAGCCACAGGGGGTCTGGAAACACCATATATTTT. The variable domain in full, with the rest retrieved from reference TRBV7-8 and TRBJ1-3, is GAGVSQSPRYKVAKRGQDVALRCDPISGHVSLFWYQQALGQGPEFLTYFQNEAQLDKSGLPSDRFFAERPEGSVSTLKIQRTQQEDSAVYLCASSHRGSGNTIYFGEGSWLTVV.

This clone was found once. The CDR3 here is CASSLEPGGDYTF. Written as DNA, the CDR3 is TGCGCCAGCAGCTTGGAGCCAGGGGGCGACTACACCTTC. The chain links TRBV5-1 to TRBJ1-2; the match to TRBD1 covers 8 bases. Germline trimming cut 0 bases from V and 10 bases from J; bases unmatched to any gene: 5. CDR1 SGHRS and CDR2 YFSETQ come from the germline V gene. The CDR3 sequence is 13 residues long.